This is a list of T cell receptor beta chains from one sample in a study of siplizumab effects on memory and regulatory T cells. The method was immunoSEQ multiplex PCR; TCRdb's version includes in-frame clones alone and lacks a portion of them. The data contain around 100,000 clones, approximately 91% of them seen just once; the ten biggest clones take up 0.13% to 0.15%. The sequenced material came from CD4+ T cells sorted from blood. All receptors derive from a human donor in good health. Each CDR3 is given with its conserved first and last residue. The D gene is left open where the match is weak. Clone size is given for some rows only: seen once, a few or many times, or a class if the clone is expanded.

J gene	V gene	clone size	D gene	CDR3 DNA	CDR3 protein
TRBJ1-2	TRBV11-2	NA	TRBD1	TGTGCCAGCAGCTCGGTCCGGGACAGCTATGGCTACACCTTC	CASSSVRDSYGYTF
TRBJ1-2	TRBV7-3	NA	NA	TGTGCCAGCATGTACGGGGGGCGAAACTATGGCTACACCTTC	CASMYGGRNYGYTF
TRBJ2-5	TRBV5-1	once	NA	TGCGCCAGCAGCTTGGCCGGGATTTACTTACAAGAGACCCAGTACTTC	CASSLAGIYLQETQYF
TRBJ2-2	TRBV7-3	NA	TRBD1	TGTGCCAGCAGCATAGGGTCCGGGACAGCCGGGGAGCTGTTTTTT	CASSIGSGTAGELFF
TRBJ2-7	TRBV28	once	TRBD2	TGTGCCAGCACCAAGGGGAGGGTGCCCTACGAGCAGTACTTC	CASTKGRVPYEQYF
TRBJ2-2	TRBV6-5	NA	TRBD2	TGTGCCAGCAGCCGTACTAGCGGGAGAACCGGGGAGCTGTTTTTT	CASSRTSGRTGELFF
TRBJ1-1	TRBV6-6	NA	NA	TGTGCCAGCAGGGGGGGCTCGAACACTGAAGCTTTCTTT	CASRGGSNTEAFF
TRBJ1-4	TRBV28	NA	NA	TGTGCCAGCAGTTTCGATTTTACAACTAATGAAAAACTGTTTTTT	CASSFDFTTNEKLFF
TRBJ2-7	TRBV20-1	NA	NA	TGCAGTGCTAGTATAAGGGACGAGCAGTACTTC	CSASIRDEQYF
TRBJ1-1	TRBV28	NA	NA	TGTGCCAGCAGTTTATGGGGTGGAGATTCGACTGAAGCTTTCTTT	CASSLWGGDSTEAFF
TRBJ2-5	TRBV10-3	NA	NA	TGTGCCACCACACAACAAGAGACCCAGTACTTC	CATTQQETQYF
TRBJ1-6	TRBV28	NA	NA	TGTGCCAGCAGCTTCCTGGGGACTAATTCACCCCTCCACTTT	CASSFLGTNSPLHF
TRBJ2-7	TRBV18	NA	NA	TGTGCCAGCTCCCCACAGCATCCCACGGGGATGTACGAGCAGTACTTC	CASSPQHPTGMYEQYF
TRBJ1-1	TRBV7-9	NA	NA	TGTGCCAGCAGCTTAAGTCAGAGCATGAACACTGAAGCTTTCTTT	CASSLSQSMNTEAFF
TRBJ1-1	TRBV5-6	NA	TRBD1	TGTGCCAGCAGGTGGCAGGGGGGGACTGAAGCTTTCTTT	CASRWQGGTEAFF
TRBJ1-2	TRBV7-9	NA	NA	TGTGCCAGCAGCCCACGGGACGGAGCTAACTATGGCTACACCTTC	CASSPRDGANYGYTF
TRBJ2-1	TRBV30	NA	NA	TGTGCCTATGCTTCTAGCTCCTACAATGAGCAGTTCTTC	CAYASSSYNEQFF
TRBJ2-3	TRBV13	NA	TRBD2	TGTGCCAGCAGTTCTAGCGGGGGCACAGATACGCAGTATTTT	CASSSSGGTDTQYF
TRBJ1-4	TRBV18	NA	NA	TGTGCCAGCTCACCACAAAGGGCCACTAATGAAAAACTGTTTTTT	CASSPQRATNEKLFF
TRBJ2-5	TRBV10-3	NA	NA	TGTGCCATCAGTGAACTAACTAGAGAGACCCAGTACTTC	CAISELTRETQYF
TRBJ2-2	TRBV14	NA	TRBD1	TGTGCCAGCAGCCTCCTACCGGGACAGGGACCGAACACCGGGGAGCTGTTTTTT	CASSLLPGQGPNTGELFF
TRBJ2-1	TRBV5-4	NA	TRBD1	TGTGCCAGCAGCTTTAGTACAGGGGTCAACAATGAGCAGTTCTTC	CASSFSTGVNNEQFF
TRBJ2-5	TRBV7-3	NA	NA	TGTGCCAGCAGCCGTATTGGGGAGACCCAGTACTTC	CASSRIGETQYF
TRBJ1-2	TRBV19	NA	NA	TGTGCCAGTAGTATATTTCCCAGGGGCTACACCTTC	CASSIFPRGYTF
TRBJ2-1	TRBV7-2	NA	NA	TGTGCCAGCAGCGTAGCACAGGTTAATGAGCAGTTCTTC	CASSVAQVNEQFF
TRBJ1-1	TRBV2	once	NA	TGTGCCAGCAGTACAGGCGACACTGAAGCTTTCTTT	CASSTGDTEAFF
TRBJ2-7	TRBV2	NA	TRBD1	TGTGCCAGCAGTTACGGACAGGGAGAGAACTACGAGCAGTACTTC	CASSYGQGENYEQYF
TRBJ1-4	TRBV4-2	once	NA	TGTGCCAGCAGCCAAGACCCGGGAGAGGGGAATGAAAAACTGTTTTTT	CASSQDPGEGNEKLFF
TRBJ1-2	TRBV7-9	once	NA	TGTGCCAGCAGCCTGGACGTCGACTATGGCTACACCTTC	CASSLDVDYGYTF
TRBJ1-2	TRBV5-6	NA	NA	TGTGCCAGCAGCTTGGGCTTGCAGGCCCAGGATGGCTACACCTTC	CASSLGLQAQDGYTF
TRBJ1-1	TRBV9	NA	TRBD1	TGTGCCAGCAGCCCATTGGGACAGATGAACACTGAAGCTTTCTTT	CASSPLGQMNTEAFF
TRBJ1-3	TRBV28	NA	NA	TGTGCCAGCAGTTTACATACAGGGCAGAGAAACACCATATATTTT	CASSLHTGQRNTIYF
TRBJ2-7	TRBV18	NA	TRBD2	TGTGCCAGCTCCTTGACTAGCGGGGCTTCCTACGAGCAGTACTTC	CASSLTSGASYEQYF
TRBJ1-2	TRBV9	NA	NA	TGTGCCAGCAGCTTACGGGCAGCCGGAAATGGCTACACCTTC	CASSLRAAGNGYTF
TRBJ2-7	TRBV2	NA	TRBD1	TGTGCCAGCAGTCTGGAAACAGGGGGCTACGAGCAGTACTTC	CASSLETGGYEQYF
TRBJ2-5	TRBV18	NA	NA	TGTGCCAGCTCGAGACGTTACCAAGAGACCCAGTACTTC	CASSRRYQETQYF
TRBJ1-5	TRBV19	NA	NA	TGTGCCAGTAGTATAGCCCCAGGGCCCCAAGGTGGGCCCCAGCATTTT	CASSIAPGPQGGPQHF
TRBJ2-3	TRBV7-2	NA	NA	TGTGCCAGCAGTTTGGGACTGGCCTCAGATACGCAGTATTTT	CASSLGLASDTQYF
TRBJ1-1	TRBV29-1	once	NA	TGCAGCGTTGAGGCTACAGCGAACACTGAAGCTTTCTTT	CSVEATANTEAFF
TRBJ2-7	TRBV5-4	NA	NA	TGTGCCAGCAGCCCCCCCGGATTGTCGTCCTTGGACGAGCAGTACTTC	CASSPPGLSSLDEQYF
TRBJ1-5	TRBV14	NA	NA	TGTGCCAGCAGCCAGGGGGGCAATCAGCCCCAGCATTTT	CASSQGGNQPQHF
TRBJ2-7	TRBV6-5	NA	TRBD2	TGTGCCAGCAGTTCTGGCGGGGGTGCCTACGAGCAGTACTTC	CASSSGGGAYEQYF
TRBJ1-5	TRBV5-6	NA	NA	TGTGCCAGCAGCGGGGGATTTAGCAATCAGCCCCAGCATTTT	CASSGGFSNQPQHF